The text below deals with one TCR beta chain. Its specificity is unknown. V dropped 5 bases and J dropped 1 base, with 11 bases sitting between them. Looked up from germline, CDR1 is LGHDT and CDR2 is YNNKEL (reference sequence). The CDR3 extends over 14 amino acids. This record comes from a study of T-cell memory formation after mild COVID-19. UMIs and sample barcodes were carried by the TCR alpha and TCR beta cDNA libraries that 5'RACE produced using constant-segment primers. Using its own MiXCR run on the 5' RACE reads, TCRdb lists one record per CDR3 protein. The sample contains a few hundred thousand distinct CDR3 sequences, about 16% of which appear only once. Study results and caveats: Day 15 to 85 contracting clones showed balanced CD4/CD8; later expanders leaned CD4+.

This chain uses TRBV3-1 with TRBJ1-1; possibly TRBD1 for D (6 bases). Sequencing was performed on PBMCs or a T cell subset sorted from them (not recorded which). This TCR was sampled from a man between 18 and 29 years old who had mild COVID-19 (a few samples of this study predate the infection). Cell type and time point are not known. CDR3 nucleotide sequence: TGTGCCAGCAGCTGGACAGTGAAGAACACTGAAGCTTTCTTT. Encoded protein: CASSWTVKNTEAFF.